The sequence of this TCR beta chain was determined in a study of pediatric ulcerative colitis. Study-wide results and limits: Acute severe colitis showed lower rectal diversity from clonal expansions. All ulcerative colitis patients, but no controls, carried two rectal clonotypes. Compared with controls, ulcerative colitis showed greater blood-rectum clone sharing.

As for this clone: Its antigen remains unidentified.

Samples were sequenced at Survey level, maximum 500,000 reads. Sequenced by immunoSEQ multiplex PCR; TCRdb stores in-frame clones only, minus some. The data contain tens of thousands of clones, 86% of them seen just once; the ten biggest clones take up 3% to 4.5%. This TCR was recovered from a boy aged 5-17 years with severe ulcerative colitis. Material: blood.

Here the CDR3 reads CASSFLSGRAAPANYGYTF. DNA for the CDR3: TGTGCCAGCAGTTTCCTCTCCGGTCGCGCAGCCCCAGCCAACTATGGCTACACCTTC. V and J are TRBV27 and TRBJ1-2; D remains ambiguous. V shed 3 bases and J shed 2 bases, with 25 bases lying between them. The germline gives CDR1 MNHEY, CDR2 SMNVEV (reference sequence). The CDR3 is 19 residues long.